This entry lists 6 T cell receptor beta chains sequenced from one sample in a study of identical twins (dated by TCRdb to the mid-2010s). The receptor library was made with 5' RACE. These reads were obtained on an Illumina HiSeq 2000. TCRdb handled the public reads itself, with Q25 trimming in fastp and clone calling in MiXCR, and kept productive beta chains. For every CDR3 protein sequence, its rows merge into one entry that carries the most common genes and DNA. A total of 1,800,000 or so distinct CDR3 sequences appear in this sample, less than 35% of them only once. The top ten hold more than 0.25% of the sample. Sequenced material: cord blood. These receptors were obtained from a newborn girl in good health.

This clonotype appeared a few times. V usage is TRBV7-8 and J usage is TRBJ2-7, with D unresolved. This CDR3 spans 15 amino acids. With 1 base removed from V and 6 bases from J, the gap between germline ends came to 16 bases. Germline CDR1 reads SGHVS; CDR2 reads FQNEAQ. The chain's CDR3 is CASSLVRFLASEQYF. The CDR3 nucleotides read TGTGCCAGCAGCTTAGTTCGCTTCCTCGCCAGCGAGCAGTACTTC.

The chain combines TRBV10-3 with TRBJ1-5; the D is unclear. V lost 2 bases to trimming and J lost 4 bases, with 9 bases between them. Germline V gene data show CDR1 as ENHRY and CDR2 as SYGVKD. The CDR3 has 14 amino acids. CDR3 nucleotides: TGTGCCATCAGTGAGCTTTTGCAGAATCAGCCCCAGCATTTT. This translates into CAISELLQNQPQHF.

A few counts support this clonotype. V and J are TRBV6-1 and TRBJ1-4; the D gene is possibly TRBD1 (5 bases). The CDR3 sequence is 15 residues long. Trimming removed 6 bases from V and 2 bases from J, with 13 bases in between. Germline loops: CDR1 MNHNS, CDR2 SASEGT. CDR3 residues: CASSAMGGTNEKLFF. The CDR3 DNA reads TGTGCCAGCAGCGCAATGGGGGGGACTAATGAAAAACTGTTTTTT.

This clonotype was detected ten times or more. The chain combines TRBV7-9 with TRBJ2-3; D not resolved. Germline values: CDR1 SEHNR, CDR2 FQNEAQ (reference sequence). The V end lost 1 base, the J end lost 4 bases, and 9 bases lay between the germline ends. The CDR3 runs 14 residues. The CDR3 here is CASSLVVVPDTQYF. The CDR3 nucleotides are TGTGCCAGCAGCTTAGTAGTGGTTCCAGATACGCAGTATTTT.

The chain combines TRBV7-2 with TRBJ2-3, with TRBD1 identical over 12 bases. Germline V CDR1 and CDR2: SGHTA, FQGNSA. The CDR3 has 20 residues. V shed 5 bases and J 7 bases; nucleotides not matched to a gene: 22. CDR3 sequence (DNA): TGTGCCAGCAGCCTCCTATCGACCGGGACAGGGGGCAGATTCCCTAATACGCAGTATTTT. Encoded protein: CASSLLSTGTGGRFPNTQYF.

V usage is TRBV2 and J usage is TRBJ2-3, with 7 positions matching TRBD1. This CDR3 is built from 15 residues. In germline, CDR1 is SNHLY, CDR2 FYNNEI. After removal of 3 bases from V and 1 base from J, the junction contained 4 bases not matched to a gene. CDR3 protein: CASSDGDRGTDTQYF. Here the CDR3 DNA reads TGTGCCAGCAGTGACGGCGACAGGGGCACAGATACGCAGTATTTT.